This T cell receptor (beta chain) was obtained from a study of blood T cell repertoires in COVID-19. Study-level background: From the United States, Italy and Spain came samples of acute and convalescent COVID-19. T cells, B-cell-depleted T cells, or PBMCs provided the cDNA or gDNA that served as material.

The CDR3 spans 14 residues. Germline CDR1 LNHDA, CDR2 SQIVND (reference sequence). Profiling relied on immunoSEQ multiplex PCR, and the TCRdb table lists in-frame clones only, not all of them. The sample contains approximately 120,000 clones, about 85% of which appear only once. Seattle's enrolled individuals joined amid active infection and were then monitored longitudinally. This clone has only one observation. The junction departs from the called germline gene at one end, perhaps through a read error. The sequence derives from a woman at least 80 years old with COVID-19, enrolled during active disease. Sample: peripheral blood. This chain links TRBV19 with TRBJ1-1; TRBD1 matches 9 bases. This CDR3 reads CASRMGQGNIEAFF. CDR3 in DNA: TGTGCCAGTAGGATGGGACAGGGTAACATTGAAGCTTTCTTT.